The present T cell receptor (beta chain) was sequenced within a study of T-cell memory formation after mild COVID-19. This clonotype showed up just a few times. Antigen specificity is unknown. V was trimmed by 8 bases and J by 4 bases, leaving 12 bases between them. Germline V lookup: CDR1 KGHSH, CDR2 LQKENI. CDR3 size: 13 residues. TCRdb re-called the 5' RACE reads through MiXCR, storing one row per CDR3 protein. The sample consists of 250,000 to 300,000 distinct CDR3 sequences, under 20% of them appearing once. Study outcomes and limitations: While clones contracting from day 15 to 85 were balanced between CD4 and CD8, later expanders leaned CD4+.

This chain connects TRBV18 to TRBJ2-1; TRBD2 is a possible D gene (6 bases). Sequencing was performed on PBMCs or a T cell subset sorted from them (not recorded which). This TCR derives from a young man who had mild COVID-19 (a few samples of this study predate the infection). Cell type and time point are not known. CDR3 sequence reads: CASIRGTYNEQFF. In DNA form, the CDR3 reads TGTGCCAGCATCCGCGGGACGTACAATGAGCAGTTCTTC.